This T cell receptor beta chain originates from a study of shared clonotypes between healthy human individuals. Study observations and caveats: Larger richness was generally estimated for naive than memory subsets. A limitation of the genetic and exposure-history diversity represented arose from few donors.

Deletions cut 0 bases from V and 1 base from J, with 7 bases between. The CDR3 extends over 15 amino acids. In germline, CDR1 is LGHNA, CDR2 YSLEER. Researchers partitioned CD4+ cells into CD45RA+ naive and CD45RA-negative memory subsets. Points on this clone: Its specificity is unknown.

Original methodology: With immunoSEQ giving junction-only sequences and no quality scores, filtering differed. The protocol was immunoSEQ multiplex PCR, while the TCRdb copy is restricted to in-frame clones and leaves out a portion. The DNA gave D and trimming, while V, J and clone size come from that table. Here the sample spans about 1 million clones, about 75% being singletons. The chain couples TRBV4-3 to TRBJ2-1; D not resolved. Sequencing was carried out using memory CD4+ T cells sorted from blood. Subset described: CD45RA-negative fraction. The sequence came from a man between 18 and 35 years old in good health. This CDR3 is CASSQDQTSYNEQFF. DNA of the CDR3: TGCGCCAGCAGCCAAGACCAAACGTCCTACAATGAGCAGTTCTTC.